A selection of T cell receptor beta chains follows, all from one sample in a study of response to subunit inactivated influenza vaccine. TCRdb reprocessed the RT-PCR reads with MiXCR, giving one entry per CDR3 protein. The sample includes about 540,000 distinct CDR3 sequences, under 25% of them seen just once. This same sample was also taken into another study, of T cells expressing NK-cell markers.

Material: CD4+ T cells sorted from PBMCs, obtained roughly 12 days after vaccination. The receptors stem from a man aged 50 to 59 who received an inactivated influenza vaccine. The conserved cysteine and the conserved F or W are not part of the CDR3 here. Each record gives: clone size, V gene, J gene, CDR3 protein. Size is stated for part of the rows, as once, few or many counts, or as a class when the clone is expanded.

>many|TRBV30|TRBJ1-5
AWTGGGNQPQH
>few|TRBV29-1|TRBJ1-1
SVSGARGPEAF
>.|TRBV7-2|TRBJ2-7
ASSLEGRGAYEQY
>.|TRBV12-3/TRBV12-4|TRBJ1-3
ASSTGTVSGNTIY
>.|TRBV20-1|TRBJ2-2
SARVTGNSGELF
>few|TRBV3-1|TRBJ2-7
ASSTSREQY
>few|TRBV4-2|TRBJ2-2
ASSRSTSANTGELF
>.|TRBV6-5|TRBJ2-7
ASSYTDGESSYEQY
>few|TRBV4-2|TRBJ2-7
ASSQVIPVSDYEQY
>.|TRBV10-2|TRBJ1-5
ASKEGARQPQH
>many|TRBV29-1|TRBJ1-1
SVSWNTEAF
>.|TRBV12-3/TRBV12-4|TRBJ2-5
ASSFQRPGAQY
>.|TRBV27|TRBJ2-2
ASSLRIAGGNTGELF
>few|TRBV7-9|TRBJ2-5
ASENPAQETQY
>.|TRBV5-1|TRBJ2-7
ASSLGPEAGSSYEQY
>.|TRBV7-2|TRBJ2-7
ASSLRGNVAYEQY
>few|TRBV5-1|TRBJ2-2
ASSPGLASNTGELF
>.|TRBV2|TRBJ2-3
ASRRIGHTNPDTQY
>.|TRBV7-9|TRBJ2-3
ASSSWSGTGRTDTQY
>.|TRBV20-1|TRBJ2-7
SARDTGEGVGYEQY
>.|TRBV6-2/TRBV6-3|TRBJ2-7
ASSTLTSGRAYEQY
>few|TRBV28|TRBJ1-2
ASGLATRSYGYT
>.|TRBV10-3|TRBJ1-4
AISESGQSTNEKLF
>few|TRBV29-1|TRBJ2-1
SVPRRDLPVSNSYNEQF
>few|TRBV5-4|TRBJ2-2
ASSLGGLPNTGELF
>.|TRBV6-1|TRBJ1-6
ASRTGQTNSPLH
>few|TRBV5-6|TRBJ2-2
ASSRLKAAVNTGELF
>.|TRBV18|TRBJ2-5
ASSPRSGQETQY
>.|TRBV12-5|TRBJ2-7
ASGLDTGLLTYEQY
>few|TRBV12-3/TRBV12-4|TRBJ1-5
ASSLVPLGTTGIKLNQPQH
>few|TRBV27|TRBJ2-1
ASRPLAGGPGEQF
>.|TRBV4-3|TRBJ1-6
ASSPADRNNSPLH